The clone carrying this TCR beta chain was observed a few times. Its antigen remains unknown. These data belong to a study of CD8 T cells in ankylosing spondylitis. Study results and limitations: Ankylosing spondylitis blood appeared to be characterized by a TCR beta motif of several highly homologous variants.

Trimming took off 2 bases at V and 5 bases at J, with 16 bases between the two ends. Germline CDR1 SGHTA, CDR2 FQGTGA. This CDR3 contains 15 residues. Via MiXCR, TCRdb re-called the 5' RACE reads, giving one row per CDR3 protein. The data show 390,000 or so distinct CDR3 sequences, under 25% seen once. The sequenced sample was blood, either unsorted or a sorted T cell fraction (not recorded which). The sequence was collected from a male donor with ankylosing spondylitis. The chain couples TRBV7-3 to TRBJ2-7; D is ambiguous. CDR3 sequence: CASSLRATQANEQYF. CDR3 nucleotide sequence: TGTGCCAGCAGCTTACGGGCGACCCAAGCTAACGAGCAGTACTTC.